The sequence of this TCR beta chain was determined in a study of shared clonotypes between healthy human individuals. Study-level points and caveats: On the whole, naive subsets had larger estimated richness than memory subsets had. It was the few donors that limited the genetic and exposure-history diversity represented.

Worth noting for this clone: Its antigen is not identified. This sample also contains other DNA sequences that code for the same CDR3.

V dropped 6 bases and J dropped 5 bases, with 10 bases sitting between them. Germline lookup yields CDR1 MDHEN and CDR2 SYDVKM. The CDR3 is 12 residues long. Sequenced by immunoSEQ multiplex PCR; TCRdb stores in-frame clones only, minus some. The sample carries around 2.1 million clones, approximately 94% recorded once. The sequencing input was naive CD4+ T cells sorted from blood. Sample subset: CD45RA+ positively selected. The V and J genes are TRBV28 and TRBJ2-5, with D perhaps matching TRBD2 (5 bases). This TCR came from a man younger than 35 in good health. The CDR3, as DNA: TGTGCCAGCAGCCCCCGGAGGGAGACCCAGTACTTC. Its translation is CASSPRRETQYF. Full variable domain (missing parts from reference TRBV28 and TRBJ2-5): DVKVTQSSRYLVKRTGEKVFLECVQDMDHENMFWYRQDPGLGLRLIYFSYDVKMKEKGDIPEGYSVSREKKERFSLILESASTNQTSMYLCASSPRRETQYFGPGTRLLVL.